This T cell receptor (beta chain) was recovered during a study of graft-versus-host responses after intestinal transplantation. Clones were read by immunoSEQ multiplex PCR, and TCRdb kept only the in-frame ones, dropping some. The data show around 99,000 clones, approximately 86% seen once. From germline, CDR1 is WNHNN and CDR2 SYGVQD (reference sequence). The CDR3 sequence is 16 residues long. Losses at the gene ends were 7 bases for V and 2 bases for J; bases not matched to a gene: 9. This clone was seen only once. Its antigen is currently unknown. The chain carries TRBV10-1 and TRBJ1-5, with 9 positions matching TRBD1. The source was unstimulated CD4+ T cells sorted from spleen or lymph node cells, collected before transplant. The receptor's source is a human donor who was the organ donor for an intestinal transplant. The CDR3 is CASNLDRGRGNQPQHF. CDR3 DNA sequence: TGCGCCAGCAACCTGGACAGGGGAAGGGGCAATCAGCCCCAGCATTTT.